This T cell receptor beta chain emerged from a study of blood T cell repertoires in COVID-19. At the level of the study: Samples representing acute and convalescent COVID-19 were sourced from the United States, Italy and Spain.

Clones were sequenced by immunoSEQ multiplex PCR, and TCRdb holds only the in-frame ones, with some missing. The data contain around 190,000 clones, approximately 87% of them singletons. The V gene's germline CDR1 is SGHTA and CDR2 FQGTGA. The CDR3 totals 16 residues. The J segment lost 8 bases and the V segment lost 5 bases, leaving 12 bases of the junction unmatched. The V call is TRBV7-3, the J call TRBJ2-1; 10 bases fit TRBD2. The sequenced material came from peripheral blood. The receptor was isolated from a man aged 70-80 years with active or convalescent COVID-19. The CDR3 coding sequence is TGTGCCAGCAGCCGCCTAGGAGCGGGAGGGCCTCATGAGCAGTTCTTC. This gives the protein CASSRLGAGGPHEQFF. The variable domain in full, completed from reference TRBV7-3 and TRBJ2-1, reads GAGVSQTPSNKVTEKGKYVELRCDPISGHTALYWYRQSLGQGPEFLIYFQGTGAADDSGLPNDRFFAVRPEGSVSTLKIQRTERGDSAVYLCASSRLGAGGPHEQFFGPGTRLTVL.